The 9 T cell receptor beta chains below come from one sample, sequenced in a study of blood T cell repertoires in COVID-19. TCRdb keeps only in-frame clones here, not all; method: immunoSEQ multiplex PCR. The sample lists approximately 150,000 clones, about 86% seen once, with around 19% in the top ten. The sample was peripheral blood. All receptors derive from a woman in her sixties or seventies who had recovered from COVID-19.

The V gene is TRBV4-1, the J gene TRBJ2-1; TRBD1 agrees at 9 bases. This CDR3 has 16 amino acids. Unmatched junction bases numbered 9, after V lost 4 bases and J lost 5 bases. Looked up from germline, CDR1 is MGHRA and CDR2 is YSYEKL. For the CDR3, the DNA is TGCGCCAGCAGCCGATCGGACAGGGGATCGAACAATGAGCAGTTCTTC. As protein: CASSRSDRGSNNEQFF.

The rearrangement uses TRBV6-5 and TRBJ2-3, with 7 bases fitting TRBD2. CDR1 is MNHEY and CDR2 is SVGAGI in the germline V gene. This CDR3 has 15 amino acids. V was clipped by 7 bases and J by 4 bases; unmatched bases: 11. In DNA form, the CDR3 reads TGTGCCAGCACCCTTCGGGGGGTGGAGGCAGATACGCAGTATTTT. Translating it yields CASTLRGVEADTQYF.

The chain joins TRBV18 to TRBJ1-1; 7 bases fit TRBD1. CDR1 and CDR2 from the germline V gene are KGHSH and LQKENI. The J segment lost 0 bases and the V segment lost 6 bases, leaving 4 bases of the junction unmatched. This CDR3 contains 14 residues. CDR3 sequence (DNA): TGTGCCAGCTCCCAGGGACAGATGAACACTGAAGCTTTCTTT. Protein sequence: CASSQGQMNTEAFF.

About this clone: The sample holds other DNA sequences that translate to the same CDR3. V and J are TRBV9 and TRBJ1-2; 9 bases map to TRBD1. This CDR3 spans 14 amino acids. Trimming removed 3 bases from V and 5 bases from J; junction bases left unmatched: 5. The germline CDR1 and CDR2 sequences are SGDLS and YYNGEE. CDR3 nucleotide sequence: TGTGCCAGCAGCGCCGGAGACAGGGGGTATGGCTACACCTTC. Encoded protein: CASSAGDRGYGYTF.

This clone was found a few times. The genes are TRBV4-1 and TRBJ1-2; TRBD1 aligns across 7 bases. The J segment lost 0 bases and the V segment lost 3 bases, leaving 4 bases of the junction unmatched. The germline V gene has CDR1 MGHRA and CDR2 YSYEKL. CDR3 length: 15 residues. Here the CDR3 reads CASSHGTDPNYGYTF. CDR3 sequence (DNA): TGCGCCAGCAGCCATGGGACAGATCCTAACTATGGCTACACCTTC.

CDR3 region: CASSPGIRGGTDTQYF. For the CDR3, the DNA is TGTGCCAGCAGCCCCGGGATTCGGGGAGGCACAGATACGCAGTATTTT. V is TRBV7-6 and J is TRBJ2-3; a possible D gene is TRBD2 (5 bases). Trimming took 5 bases from V and 1 from J, leaving 16 bases between them. Germline CDR1 and CDR2: SGHVS and FNYEAQ. The length of the CDR3 is 16 residues. Complete variable domain (other parts from reference TRBV7-6 and TRBJ2-3): GAGVSQSPRYKVTKRGQDVALRCDPISGHVSLYWYRQALGQGPEFLTYFNYEAQQDKSGLPNDRFSAERPEGSISTLTIQRTEQRDSAMYRCASSPGIRGGTDTQYFGPGTRLTVL.

The J gene is TRBJ2-1, the V gene TRBV9, with 11 bases matching TRBD2. Germline lookup yields CDR1 SGDLS and CDR2 YYNGEE. This CDR3 has 16 residues. V trimming: 3 bases; J trimming: 4 bases; junction bases outside the gene matches: 6. CDR3 DNA sequence: TGTGCCAGCAGCGCCCTAGCGGGGGGATTTTACAATGAGCAGTTCTTC. This sequence encodes CASSALAGGFYNEQFF. The full variable domain, in which reference TRBV9 and TRBJ2-1 provide the parts outside the CDR3, is DSGVTQTPKHLITATGQRVTLRCSPRSGDLSVYWYQQSLDQGLQFLIQYYNGEERAKGNILERFSAQQFPDLHSELNLSSLELGDSALYFCASSALAGGFYNEQFFGPGTRLTVL.

In nucleotides, the CDR3 is TGCGCCAGCAGCTTGGTGGTGGGGGGGCCCGGCGAGACCCAGTACTTC. Translating gives CASSLVVGGPGETQYF. V is TRBV5-1 and J is TRBJ2-5, with D possibly TRBD2 on 7 matching bases. Germline V gene lookup returns CDR1 SGHRS and CDR2 YFSETQ. V lost 0 bases, J lost 5 bases, and 17 bases lay in between. The CDR3 length is 16 residues.

The chain carries TRBV30 and TRBJ2-1, with D possibly matching TRBD1 (6 bases). Germline V gene sequence: CDR1 GTSNPN, CDR2 SVGIG (reference sequence). V was cut by 7 bases and J by 0 bases, with 13 bases left in between. The CDR3 runs to 14 residues. The CDR3: CALWTASSYNEQFF. The DNA for the CDR3 is TGTGCCTTATGGACAGCAAGCTCCTACAATGAGCAGTTCTTC.